The source of this TCR beta chain is a study of shared clonotypes between healthy human individuals. Assay used: immunoSEQ multiplex PCR; TCRdb lists only in-frame clones, some missing. Of approximately 1.9 million clones listed, 85% to 95% are singletons. CD45RO-negative, CCR7-positively selected cells formed the naive CD8 fraction, excluding terminally differentiated effector memory CD45RA+ cells. The sequenced material came from naive CD8+ T cells from PBMCs. This clonotype originated in a man in his late teens or twenties in good health. Some clones in this sample may be carry-over from other donors' samples.

CDR3 sequence reads: CAGTGRGQGPIYGYTF. CDR3 coding DNA: TGTGCCGGGACGGGCAGAGGACAGGGGCCGATTTATGGCTACACCTTC. The V call is TRBV2, the J call TRBJ1-2; 9 positions match TRBD1. Trimming cost V 11 bases and J 5 bases; bases outside gene matches: 18. CDR3 size: 16 residues. Germline V lookup: CDR1 SNHLY, CDR2 FYNNEI. The full variable domain, completed using reference TRBV2 and TRBJ1-2, is EPEVTQTPSHQVTQMGQEVILRCVPISNHLYFYWYRQILGQKVEFLVSFYNNEISEKSEIFDDQFSVERPDGSNFTLKIRSTKLEDSAMYFCAGTGRGQGPIYGYTFGSGTRLTVV.